The subject of this entry is one T cell receptor (beta chain). Its antigen is unknown. Patients having uncontrolled infection, another autoimmune disease, pregnancy or lactation were not included. Diagnosing involved the use of clinical symptoms, serum thyroxine and TRAb, thyroid ultrasound and orbital computed tomography. The V segment lost 9 bases and the J segment 9 bases; nucleotides outside the gene matches: 6. The CDR3 sequence is 13 residues long. Germline lookup yields CDR1 LGHDT and CDR2 YNNKEL (reference sequence). Regions amplified from RNA transcripts were the TCR beta CDR3 regions. First-round RT-PCR targeting the TCR CDR3 was performed with the HTBI primer set. MiXCR, run by TCRdb on the multiplex PCR reads, gives a single entry per CDR3 protein. The sample lists about 300,000 distinct CDR3 sequences, roughly a fifth occurring once. This sample was taken from a study of T cells in Graves' hyperthyroidism and ophthalmopathy. Regarding the study as a whole: Ophthalmopathy was separated from stable hyperthyroidism by a 13 V-J model.

The chain recombines TRBV3-1 with TRBJ1-6; 9 bases are a match to TRBD1. The TCR sequence derives from a man aged 45-60 years with Graves' ophthalmopathy. Sequences were obtained from blood. As DNA, the CDR3 is TGTGCCAGAAGCGCGGGACAGGGTTCACCCCTCCACTTT. It is translated as CARSAGQGSPLHF.